This TCR beta chain was profiled in a study of T cell clonality in common variable immunodeficiency. Patients had low serum IgG, IgA and/or IgM and specific antibody deficiency. This clone was found many times. What it binds is unknown. The missing CDR3 end, 3 residues past where the read stops, is filled in from the germline J gene. The V gene end was trimmed by 0 bases and the J gene end by 6 bases; junction bases not matched to a gene: 10. CDR1 and CDR2 (germline): LNHDA, SQIVND (reference sequence). This CDR3 region has 16 residues. Some clones are missing from TCRdb's copy, which holds only in-frame ones; the method was immunoSEQ multiplex PCR. There are roughly 29,000 clones in the sample, none observed a single time. Study results and caveats: Common variable immunodeficiency TCR beta sequences reportedly had fewer deletions and N-nucleotide insertions. TCRbeta clonality was increased in CVID versus healthy controls.

The chain has TRBV19 and TRBJ1-1, with 7 bases aligning to TRBD1. The receptor was derived from a human donor with common variable immunodeficiency. Sequenced material: peripheral blood mononuclear cells. The CDR3 protein is CASSIDGGPGQPEAFF. The sequenced part of the CDR3 DNA is TGTGCCAGTAGTATAGATGGGGGACCGGGACAGCCTGAA.